This T cell receptor (beta chain) is drawn from a study of shared clonotypes between healthy human individuals. Points from the study as a whole: The sampled material consisted only of blood, and tissue repertoires are likely to differ. Enrolling few donors narrowed the genetic and exposure-history diversity that was represented.

Naive-designated CD8 cells lacked CD45RO, were positively enriched for CCR7, and omitted terminally differentiated effector memory CD45RA+ cells. Only Caucasian adults living in Nashville, Tennessee made up the donor group. A remark on this clone: Antigen unknown.

TCRdb keeps only in-frame clones here, not all; method: immunoSEQ multiplex PCR. The sample has about 2,200,000 clones, 85% to 95% seen once. V lost 2 bases to trimming and J lost 2 bases, with 12 bases between them. Germline loops: CDR1 SGDLS, CDR2 YYNGEE. The CDR3 runs to 15 residues. V and J are TRBV9 and TRBJ2-3, with D unresolved. The sequence was obtained from a man aged 18-30 years in good health. Some clones in this sample may be carry-over from other donors' samples. Sample: naive CD8+ T cells from PBMCs. The CDR3 coding sequence is TGTGCCAGCAGCGTGGATCGTACTCTCACAGATACGCAGTATTTT. As protein: CASSVDRTLTDTQYF.